The 31 T cell receptor beta chains given below trace back to one sample, sequenced in a study of cytomegalovirus exposure and HLA in healthy donors (dated 2017 in TCRdb). Receptor amplification or capture employed the immunoSEQ multiplex PCR assay. A mixture of 60 forward primers for TCR Vbeta segments and 13 reverse primers for TCR Jbeta segments was used in the multiplex PCR. TCRdb took this table from immuneACCESS and kept in-frame rearrangements with V and J called. Such tables lack part of the clones; where checked against another copy, unresolved V genes explain under half of the gap, and the rest is unexplained. A total of some 150,000 clones appear in this sample, about 70% of them only once. Around 1.9% of the sample rests with the top ten. Sequencing used PBMCs. The source of these receptors is a woman aged 55-70 years in good health and CMV-seropositive.

A few counts support this clone. The chain recombines TRBV7-6 with TRBJ2-5; 10 nucleotides align to TRBD2. The tail of the sequence fits TRBJ2-7 better, so the J call may be wrong. CDR1 and CDR2 (germline): SGHVS, FNYEAQ. This CDR3 region has 15 residues. CDR3 in DNA: TGTGCCAGCAGCTTAGACAGCGGGAGGGCCTCCGAGCAGTACTTC. Translating it yields CASSLDSGRASEQYF.

The chain recombines TRBV28 with TRBJ2-7; possible D gene TRBD1, 7 bases. This CDR3 comprises 14 residues. CDR1 MDHEN and CDR2 SYDVKM come from the germline V gene. V was pared by 6 bases and J by 2 bases, with 14 bases between. The CDR3 reads CASRPRGVTYEQYF. The CDR3 DNA is TGTGCCAGCAGACCCAGGGGGGTCACCTACGAGCAGTACTTC.

The CDR3 sequence is CASSRTSGNNEQFF. As DNA, the CDR3 is TGTGCCAGCAGCCGGACTAGCGGCAACAATGAGCAGTTCTTC. The rearrangement uses TRBV7-9 and TRBJ2-1; 10 bases line up with TRBD2. There are 14 residues in the CDR3. CDR1 and CDR2 (germline): SEHNR, FQNEAQ (reference sequence). Trimming at V came to 5 bases and at J to 5 bases, leaving 3 bases not matched to a gene.

The chain employs TRBV5-1 and TRBJ2-1; 7 bases match TRBD2. Trimming removed 4 bases from V and 2 bases from J; junction bases left unmatched: 9. Germline V gene sequence: CDR1 SGHRS, CDR2 YFSETQ. The CDR3 spans 16 residues. This CDR3 reads CASSGGSGATYNEQFF. The DNA for the CDR3 is TGCGCCAGCAGCGGGGGGAGCGGGGCGACCTACAATGAGCAGTTCTTC.

The V and J genes are TRBV5-4 and TRBJ2-1; 8 nucleotides agree with TRBD2. This CDR3 has 12 residues. CDR1 is SGHNT, CDR2 YYREEE, per germline (reference sequence). With 2 bases clipped from V and 12 bases from J, the junction kept 4 bases outside the gene matches. CDR3 nucleotides: TGTGCCAGCAGCTTTAGGACTAGCAGGCAGTTCTTC. Translating gives CASSFRTSRQFF.

The chain employs TRBV7-9 and TRBJ1-5; D is perhaps TRBD1 (5 bases). Germline loops: CDR1 SEHNR, CDR2 FQNEAQ (reference sequence). The ends were cut back, 1 base at V and 9 bases at J, with 10 bases in the middle. There are 13 residues in the CDR3. The CDR3 nucleotides read TGTGCCAGCAGCTTAGATGGAGGGGTGCCCCAGCATTTT. It codes for CASSLDGGVPQHF.

This clone showed up just once. The chain carries TRBV6-5 and TRBJ2-1; 7 bases match TRBD2. CDR1 and CDR2 from the germline V gene are MNHEY and SVGAGI. The CDR3 runs to 14 residues. The trim removed 3 bases at V and 10 bases at J, leaving 9 bases unmatched. The CDR3 loop reads CASSYRTGGREQFF. Here the CDR3 DNA reads TGTGCCAGCAGTTATCGGACGGGAGGACGGGAGCAGTTCTTC.

The chain carries TRBV7-3 and TRBJ2-2, with 10 bases aligning to TRBD2. Germline V CDR1 and CDR2: SGHTA, FQGTGA. The CDR3 extends over 17 amino acids. J lost 0 bases, V lost 5 bases, and 6 bases had no gene match. Here the CDR3 DNA reads TGTGCCAGCAGCCGGACAACTAGCGGGACGAACACCGGGGAGCTGTTTTTT. The encoded protein is CASSRTTSGTNTGELFF.

The chain uses TRBV6-1 and TRBJ1-1; tentative D call: TRBD1 (5 bases). Trimming took off 5 bases at V and 4 bases at J, with 14 bases between the two ends. CDR3 length: 14 residues. Germline V gene data show CDR1 as MNHNS and CDR2 as SASEGT. For the CDR3, the DNA is TGTGCCAGCAGTCAAAACGCAGGGCTCACTGAAGCTTTCTTT. Translating gives CASSQNAGLTEAFF.

The chain couples TRBV5-1 to TRBJ1-1, with 8 bases lining up with TRBD1. The CDR3 spans 16 residues. Germline V CDR1 and CDR2: SGHRS, YFSETQ. With 0 bases clipped from V and 5 bases from J, the junction kept 9 bases outside the gene matches. The CDR3 DNA reads as TGCGCCAGCAGCTTGGCCCAGGCAGGGGGCAAGACTGAAGCTTTCTTT. This codes for CASSLAQAGGKTEAFF.

V usage is TRBV2 and J usage is TRBJ2-3, with D possibly TRBD2 on 6 matching bases. This CDR3 has 15 amino acids. Germline CDR1 and CDR2: SNHLY and FYNNEI. The V gene lost 4 bases and the J gene lost 3 bases, with 14 bases spanning the gap. The CDR3 bases are TGTGCCAGCAGTGCTGGAGGGATGGGGACAGATACGCAGTATTTT. It codes for CASSAGGMGTDTQYF.

This chain uses TRBV4-1 with TRBJ1-2; TRBD1 matches 8 bases. From germline, CDR1 is MGHRA and CDR2 YSYEKL. With 1 base clipped from V and 11 bases from J, the junction kept 9 bases outside the gene matches. The CDR3 loop spans 14 amino acids. The CDR3 reads CASSQGQGAFSYTF. For the CDR3, the DNA is TGCGCCAGCAGCCAAGGCCAGGGGGCTTTCTCTTACACCTTC.

The chain carries TRBV19 and TRBJ1-5; a possible D gene is TRBD1 (6 bases). CDR3 size: 16 residues. The V gene lost 4 bases and the J gene lost 4 bases, with 17 bases spanning the gap. Germline V gene data show CDR1 as LNHDA and CDR2 as SQIVND (reference sequence). This CDR3 is CASSTTRGRGNQPQHF. CDR3 sequence (DNA): TGTGCCAGTAGTACCACCCGGGGCAGGGGAAATCAGCCCCAGCATTTT.

The rearrangement joins TRBV7-9 to TRBJ2-5, with D possibly TRBD2 on 5 matching bases. The CDR3 has 14 amino acids. The V gene's germline CDR1 is SEHNR and CDR2 FQNEAQ (reference sequence). Trimming took 1 base from V and 4 from J, leaving 10 bases between them. The CDR3: CASSLEQRTETQYF. CDR3 sequence (DNA): TGTGCCAGCAGCTTAGAGCAGCGGACAGAGACCCAGTACTTC.

The chain is built from TRBV15 and TRBJ2-3; the match to TRBD2 covers 10 bases. V gave up 0 bases and J gave up 4 bases; unmatched junction bases: 4. Per the germline V gene, CDR1 is LNHNV and CDR2 is YYDKDF (reference sequence). The CDR3 runs to 16 residues. The CDR3 sequence is CATSRELAGVPDTQYF. The CDR3 DNA reads as TGTGCCACCAGCAGAGAGCTAGCGGGAGTTCCAGATACGCAGTATTTT.

This chain joins TRBV6-5 and TRBJ2-1; 12 bases line up with TRBD2. The CDR3 has 15 residues. Germline values: CDR1 MNHEY, CDR2 SVGAGI. Trimming took 4 bases from V and 4 from J; bases not matched to a gene: 2. For the CDR3, the DNA is TGTGCCAGCAGTTGGACTAGCGGGACTTACAATGAGCAGTTCTTC. Residues: CASSWTSGTYNEQFF.

The rearrangement joins TRBV9 to TRBJ1-2; 11 bases line up with TRBD1. The V and J ends lost 3 bases and 3 bases, in that order; junction bases with no gene match: 4. Germline V gene data show CDR1 as SGDLS and CDR2 as YYNGEE. This CDR3 comprises 15 residues. CDR3 sequence: CASSARGQGDYGYTF. The CDR3, as DNA: TGTGCCAGCAGCGCGAGGGGACAGGGGGACTATGGCTACACCTTC.

As regards this clone: Sequence at one end of the junction differs from germline and may be a read error. The chain is built from TRBV7-7 and TRBJ2-5; the D gene is possibly TRBD1 (6 bases). Germline values: CDR1 SSHAT, CDR2 FNYEAQ (reference sequence). The CDR3 extends over 14 amino acids. The CDR3 DNA sequence: TGTGCTAGCAGCCCAACAGGGATCACGGAGACCCAGTACTTC. Its translation is CASSPTGITETQYF.

Comments on this clone: This CDR3 is also generated by other DNA sequences in the sample. This rearrangement joins TRBV6-1 to TRBJ1-1, with a tentative D call TRBD1 (6 bases). V was pared by 5 bases and J by 6 bases, with 10 bases between. Looked up from germline, CDR1 is MNHNS and CDR2 is SASEGT. The CDR3 spans 12 residues. Here the CDR3 reads CASSQQGSEAFF. The CDR3 nucleotides read TGTGCCAGCAGTCAGCAGGGGTCTGAAGCTTTCTTT.

V gene TRBV11-2 combines with J gene TRBJ1-2; unclear D gene. CDR3 length: 13 residues. V lost 5 bases to trimming and J lost 4 bases, with 11 bases between them. From germline, CDR1 is SGHAT and CDR2 FQNNGV. CDR3: CASSPRASYGYTF. DNA of the CDR3: TGTGCCAGCAGCCCGAGGGCTTCCTATGGCTACACCTTC.

The chain has TRBV2 and TRBJ1-1; D gene uncertain. V lost 3 bases and J 2 bases, leaving 7 bases between the germline ends. CDR3 size: 13 residues. Germline loops: CDR1 SNHLY, CDR2 FYNNEI. This CDR3 is CASSDEINTEAFF. Written as DNA, the CDR3 is TGTGCCAGCAGTGACGAGATAAACACTGAAGCTTTCTTT.

The J gene is TRBJ1-2, the V gene TRBV6-5, with TRBD1 identical over 9 bases. The V gene end was trimmed by 10 bases and the J gene end by 8 bases; junction bases not matched to a gene: 11. Per the germline V gene, CDR1 is MNHEY and CDR2 is SVGAGI. The CDR3 covers 13 residues. The CDR3 region is CATRDRDFGGYTF. CDR3 DNA: TGTGCCACCCGGGACAGGGATTTCGGGGGCTACACCTTC.

The chain has TRBV9 and TRBJ1-4, with D hard to call. Germline lookup yields CDR1 SGDLS and CDR2 YYNGEE. V gave up 2 bases and J gave up 0 bases, with 5 bases separating them. The CDR3 length is 14 residues. For the CDR3, the DNA is TGTGCCAGCAGCGTGACACCAACTAATGAAAAACTGTTTTTT. Its protein product is CASSVTPTNEKLFF. The complete variable domain, with remaining parts taken from reference TRBV9 and TRBJ1-4, reads DSGVTQTPKHLITATGQRVTLRCSPRSGDLSVYWYQQSLDQGLQFLIQYYNGEERAKGNILERFSAQQFPDLHSELNLSSLELGDSALYFCASSVTPTNEKLFFGSGTQLSVL.

The chain uses TRBV5-1 and TRBJ2-5; maybe TRBD1 (6 bases). The germline V gene has CDR1 SGHRS and CDR2 YFSETQ. The CDR3 length is 14 residues. V was pared by 0 bases and J by 3 bases, with 9 bases between. The CDR3 here is CASSLGSGEETQYF. CDR3 DNA: TGCGCCAGCAGCTTGGGGTCAGGGGAAGAGACCCAGTACTTC. The variable domain in full, completed from reference TRBV5-1 and TRBJ2-5, reads KAGVTQTPRYLIKTRGQQVTLSCSPISGHRSVSWYQQTPGQGLQFLFEYFSETQRNKGNFPGRFSGRQFSNSRSEMNVSTLELGDSALYLCASSLGSGEETQYFGPGTRLLVL.

The rearrangement joins TRBV29-1 to TRBJ2-1, with D hard to call. CDR1 is SQVTM, CDR2 ANQGSEA, per germline. The CDR3 has 11 residues. V was cut by 2 bases and J by 8 bases, with 7 bases left in between. CDR3 sequence reads: CSVEYQYEQFF. In DNA, the CDR3 is TGCAGCGTTGAATATCAGTATGAGCAGTTCTTC.

This chain joins TRBV2 and TRBJ2-3; D not certain. CDR1 SNHLY and CDR2 FYNNEI come from the germline V gene. Trimming took 4 bases from V and 0 from J, leaving 8 bases between them. The CDR3 sequence is 14 residues long. This CDR3 reads CASSVVLSTDTQYF. The DNA of the CDR3 is TGTGCCAGCAGTGTTGTCCTTAGCACAGATACGCAGTATTTT.

The CDR3 loop reads CSAMSNTEAFF. The CDR3 DNA sequence: TGCAGTGCTATGTCTAACACTGAAGCTTTCTTT. This chain links TRBV20-1 with TRBJ1-1, with unresolved D. The V end lost 4 bases, the J end lost 2 bases, and 5 bases lay between the germline ends. Germline V gene sequence: CDR1 DFQATT, CDR2 SNEGSKA (reference sequence). The CDR3 has 11 amino acids.

This clone showed up just once. The V call is TRBV18, the J call TRBJ2-3; 10 bases map to TRBD1. Trimming at V came to 1 base and at J to 6 bases, leaving 4 bases not matched to a gene. The CDR3 covers 15 residues. The germline gives CDR1 KGHSH, CDR2 LQKENI. The CDR3 sequence: CASSPRGTGVDTQYF. CDR3 bases: TGTGCCAGCTCACCACGTGGGACAGGGGTGGATACGCAGTATTTT.

There are a few counts of this clone. This chain links TRBV7-9 with TRBJ2-3, with 9 bases that match TRBD1. CDR3 size: 14 residues. In germline, CDR1 is SEHNR, CDR2 FQNEAQ (reference sequence). The ends lost 8 bases at V and 8 bases at J; junction bases unmatched: 11. CDR3 bases: TGTGCCAGCCTACGGGACAGGGAATCGGGTACGCAGTATTTT. It codes for CASLRDRESGTQYF.

The chain carries TRBV5-1 and TRBJ2-1; 10 positions agree with TRBD2. The CDR3 is 15 residues long. The germline V gene encodes CDR1 SGHRS and CDR2 YFSETQ. The junction had 5 bases not matched to a gene; V was cut back by 4 bases and J by 4 bases. The CDR3 DNA follows: TGCGCCAGCAGCATCACTAGCGGGAATTACAATGAGCAGTTCTTC. Translation: CASSITSGNYNEQFF.

V and J are TRBV28 and TRBJ1-5; D perhaps matches TRBD1 (5 bases). CDR1 and CDR2 from the germline V gene are MDHEN and SYDVKM. This CDR3 has 15 residues. Trimming removed 5 bases at V and 3 bases at J, with 14 bases between. The CDR3 nucleotides are TGTGCCAGCAGTCCCATCGGGGGAACCAATCAGCCCCAGCATTTT. This translates into CASSPIGGTNQPQHF.